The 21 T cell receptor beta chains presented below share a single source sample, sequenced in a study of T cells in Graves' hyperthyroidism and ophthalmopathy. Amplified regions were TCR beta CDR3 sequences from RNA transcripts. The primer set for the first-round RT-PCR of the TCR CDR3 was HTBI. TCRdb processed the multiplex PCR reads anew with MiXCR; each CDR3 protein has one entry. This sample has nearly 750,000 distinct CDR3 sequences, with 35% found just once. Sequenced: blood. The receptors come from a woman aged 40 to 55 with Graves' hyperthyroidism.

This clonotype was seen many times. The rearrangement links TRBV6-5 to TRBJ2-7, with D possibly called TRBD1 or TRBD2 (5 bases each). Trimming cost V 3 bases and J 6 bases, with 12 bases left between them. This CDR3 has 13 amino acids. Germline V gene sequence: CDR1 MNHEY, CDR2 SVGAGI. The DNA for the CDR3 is TGTGCCAGCAGTTATGGGACCCATGGCGAGCAGTACTTC. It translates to CASSYGTHGEQYF.

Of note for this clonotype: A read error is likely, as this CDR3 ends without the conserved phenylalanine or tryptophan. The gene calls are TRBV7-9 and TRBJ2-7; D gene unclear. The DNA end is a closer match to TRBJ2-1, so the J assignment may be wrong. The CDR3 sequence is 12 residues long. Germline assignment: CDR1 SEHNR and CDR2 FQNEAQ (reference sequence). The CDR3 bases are TGTGCCAGCAGCTTGGACGAACCTGAGCAGTTCCTC. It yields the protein CASSLDEPEQFL.

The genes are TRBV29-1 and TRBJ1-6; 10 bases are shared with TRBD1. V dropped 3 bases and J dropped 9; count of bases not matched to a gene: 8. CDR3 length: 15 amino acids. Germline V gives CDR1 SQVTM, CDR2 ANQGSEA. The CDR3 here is CSVERDRGSTSPLHF. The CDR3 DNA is TGCAGCGTTGAGCGGGACAGGGGAAGCACTTCACCCCTCCACTTT.

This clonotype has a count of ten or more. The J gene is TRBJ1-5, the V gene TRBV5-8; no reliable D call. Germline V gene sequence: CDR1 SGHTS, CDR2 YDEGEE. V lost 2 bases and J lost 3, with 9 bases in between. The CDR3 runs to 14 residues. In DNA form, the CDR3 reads TGTGCCAGCAGCTTCGGGCAGATCAATCAGCCCCAGCATTTT. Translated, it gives CASSFGQINQPQHF. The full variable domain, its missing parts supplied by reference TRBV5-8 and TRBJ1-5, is EAGVTQSPTHLIKTRGQQATLRCSPISGHTSVYWYQQALGLGLQFLLWYDEGEERNRGNFPPRFSGRQFPNYSSELNVNALELEDSALYLCASSFGQINQPQHFGDGTRLSIL.

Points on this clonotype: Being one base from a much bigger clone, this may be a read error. DNA of the CDR3: TGTGCCAGCAGCCAAGCAGGGAGGGAGCAGTGCTTC. Its protein product is CASSQAGREQCF. This chain joins TRBV9 and TRBJ2-7; 7 bases are shared with TRBD2. Germline CDR1 and CDR2: SGDLS and YYNGEE. The CDR3 totals 12 residues.

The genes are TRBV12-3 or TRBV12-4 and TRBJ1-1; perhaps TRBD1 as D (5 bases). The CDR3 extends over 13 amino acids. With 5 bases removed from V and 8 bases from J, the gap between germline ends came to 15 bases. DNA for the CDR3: TGTGCCAGCAGTCCTCGGGACGGTGAGGAAGCTTTCTTT. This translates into CASSPRDGEEAFF.

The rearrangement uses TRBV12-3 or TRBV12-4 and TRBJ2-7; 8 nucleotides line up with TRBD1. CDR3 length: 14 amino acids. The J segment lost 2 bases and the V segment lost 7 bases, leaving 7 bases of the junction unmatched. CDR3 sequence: CASTLRTGPYEQYF. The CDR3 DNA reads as TGTGCCAGCACCCTAAGGACAGGGCCCTACGAGCAGTACTTC.

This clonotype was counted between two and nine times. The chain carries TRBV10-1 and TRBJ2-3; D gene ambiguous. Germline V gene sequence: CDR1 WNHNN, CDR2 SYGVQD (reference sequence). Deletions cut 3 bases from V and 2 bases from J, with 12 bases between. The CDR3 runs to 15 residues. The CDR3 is CASSEPNFYTDTQYF. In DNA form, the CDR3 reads TGCGCCAGCAGTGAACCGAACTTCTACACAGATACGCAGTATTTT.

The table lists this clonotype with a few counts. The CDR3 DNA reads as TGTGCCAGCAGCCAAGTTTTTCTAGCGGACTACGAGCAGTACTTC. As protein: CASSQVFLADYEQYF. The chain links TRBV7-8 to TRBJ2-7; TRBD2 aligns across 7 bases. The CDR3 runs 15 residues. V was clipped by 5 bases and J by 3 bases; unmatched bases: 10. Per the germline V gene, CDR1 is SGHVS and CDR2 is FQNEAQ. The full variable domain, in which reference TRBV7-8 and TRBJ2-7 provide the parts outside the CDR3, is GAGVSQSPRYKVAKRGQDVALRCDPISGHVSLFWYQQALGQGPEFLTYFQNEAQLDKSGLPSDRFFAERPEGSVSTLKIQRTQQEDSAVYLCASSQVFLADYEQYFGPGTRLTVT.

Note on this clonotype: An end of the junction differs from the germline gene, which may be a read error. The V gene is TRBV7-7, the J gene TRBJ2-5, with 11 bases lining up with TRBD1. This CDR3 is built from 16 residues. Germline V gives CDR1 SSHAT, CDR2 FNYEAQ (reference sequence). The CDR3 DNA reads TGTGCTAGCAGCTTAGGACAGGGGGCGTTTATAGAGACCCAGTACTTC. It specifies CASSLGQGAFIETQYF.

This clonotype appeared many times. CDR3 protein: CATRTRFGAGYTF. CDR3 nucleotides: TGTGCCACCAGAACCAGGTTTGGGGCTGGCTACACCTTC. The chain couples TRBV24-1 to TRBJ1-2, with D possibly TRBD1 on 5 matching bases. V was cut by 7 bases and J by 7 bases, with 15 bases left in between. Germline V gives CDR1 KGHDR, CDR2 SFDVKD. The length of the CDR3 is 13 residues.

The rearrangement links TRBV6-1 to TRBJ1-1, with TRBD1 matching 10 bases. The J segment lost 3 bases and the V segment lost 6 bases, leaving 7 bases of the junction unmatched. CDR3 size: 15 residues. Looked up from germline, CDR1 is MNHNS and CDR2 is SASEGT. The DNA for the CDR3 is TGTGCCAGCAGCCGGACAGGGGGGCTTCACACTGAAGCTTTCTTT. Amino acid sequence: CASSRTGGLHTEAFF.

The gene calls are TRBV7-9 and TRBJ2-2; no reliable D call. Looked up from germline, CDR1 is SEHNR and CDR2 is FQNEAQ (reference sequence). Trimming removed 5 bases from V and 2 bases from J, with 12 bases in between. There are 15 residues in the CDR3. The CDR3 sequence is CASSLTGPNTGELFF. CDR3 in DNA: TGTGCCAGCAGCCTGACCGGGCCTAACACCGGGGAGCTGTTTTTT.

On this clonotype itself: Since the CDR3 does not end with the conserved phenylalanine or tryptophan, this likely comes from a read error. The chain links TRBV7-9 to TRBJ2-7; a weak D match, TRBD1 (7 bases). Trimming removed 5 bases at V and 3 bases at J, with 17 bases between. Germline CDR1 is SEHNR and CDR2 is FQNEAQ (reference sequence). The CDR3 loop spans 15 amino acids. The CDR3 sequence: CASSLGQGDFYEQYL. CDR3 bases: TGTGCCAGCAGCCTGGGGCAGGGGGACTTCTACGAGCAGTACCTC.

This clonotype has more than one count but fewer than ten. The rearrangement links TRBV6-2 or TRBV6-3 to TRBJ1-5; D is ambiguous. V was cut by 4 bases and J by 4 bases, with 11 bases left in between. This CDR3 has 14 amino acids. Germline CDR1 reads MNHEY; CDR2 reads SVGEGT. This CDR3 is CASSSWGGNQPQHF. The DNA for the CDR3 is TGTGCCAGCAGTTCCTGGGGAGGGAATCAGCCCCAGCATTTT.

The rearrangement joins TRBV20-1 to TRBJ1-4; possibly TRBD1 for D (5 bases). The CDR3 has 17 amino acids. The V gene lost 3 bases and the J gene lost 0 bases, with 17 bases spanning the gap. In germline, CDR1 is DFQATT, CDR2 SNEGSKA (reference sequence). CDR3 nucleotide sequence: TGCAGTGCTAGTTTTGGGGGAGGGGTTGCAACTAATGAAAAACTGTTTTTT. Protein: CSASFGGGVATNEKLFF.

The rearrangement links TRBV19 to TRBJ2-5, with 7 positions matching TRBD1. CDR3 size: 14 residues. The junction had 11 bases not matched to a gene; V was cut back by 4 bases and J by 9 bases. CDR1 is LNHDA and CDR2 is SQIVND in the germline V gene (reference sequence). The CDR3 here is CASSTTGTGQPQYF. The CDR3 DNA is TGTGCCAGTAGTACGACAGGGACGGGTCAGCCCCAGTACTTC.

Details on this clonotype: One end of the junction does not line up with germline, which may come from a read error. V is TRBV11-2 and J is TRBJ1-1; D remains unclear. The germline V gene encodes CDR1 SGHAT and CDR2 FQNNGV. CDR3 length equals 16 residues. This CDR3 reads CASSQGRSGIGSEAFF. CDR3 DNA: TGCGCCAGCAGCCAAGGTAGGTCGGGAATCGGGTCTGAAGCTTTCTTT.

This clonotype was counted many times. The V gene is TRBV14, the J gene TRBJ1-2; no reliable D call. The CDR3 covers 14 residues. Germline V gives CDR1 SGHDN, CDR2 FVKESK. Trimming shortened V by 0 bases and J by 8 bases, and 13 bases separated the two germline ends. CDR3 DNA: TGTGCCAGCAGCCAAGATTGGGCGTTAAGGGGCTACACCTTC. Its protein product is CASSQDWALRGYTF.

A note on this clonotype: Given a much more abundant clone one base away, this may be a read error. CDR3 residues: CASRRRQGAEAFF. In DNA, the CDR3 is TGTGCCAGCAGGAGGAGACAGGGGGCTGAAGCTTTCTTT. The chain is built from TRBV10-3 and TRBJ1-1, with 9 bases that match TRBD1. Germline-derived CDR1 and CDR2 are ENHRY and SYGVKD. The CDR3 is 13 amino acids. Losses at the gene ends were 10 bases for V and 6 bases for J; bases not matched to a gene: 9.

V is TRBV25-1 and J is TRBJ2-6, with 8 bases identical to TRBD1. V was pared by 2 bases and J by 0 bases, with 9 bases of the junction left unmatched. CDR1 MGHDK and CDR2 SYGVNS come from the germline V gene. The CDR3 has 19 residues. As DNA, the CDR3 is TGTGCCAGCAGTGAACCCCCGGGACAGGCCTTCTCTGGGGCCAACGTCCTGACTTTC. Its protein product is CASSEPPGQAFSGANVLTF.